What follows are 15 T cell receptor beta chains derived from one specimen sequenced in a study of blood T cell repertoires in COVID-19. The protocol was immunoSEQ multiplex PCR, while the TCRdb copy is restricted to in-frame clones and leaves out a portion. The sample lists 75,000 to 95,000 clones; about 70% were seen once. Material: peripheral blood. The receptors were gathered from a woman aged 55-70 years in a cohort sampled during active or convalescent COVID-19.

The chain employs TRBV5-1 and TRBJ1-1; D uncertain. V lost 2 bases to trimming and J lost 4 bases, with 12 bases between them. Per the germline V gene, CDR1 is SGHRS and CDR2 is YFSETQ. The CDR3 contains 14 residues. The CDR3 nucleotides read TGCGCCAGCAGCTTCAGTCCGGGTAGCACTGAAGCTTTCTTT. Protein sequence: CASSFSPGSTEAFF.

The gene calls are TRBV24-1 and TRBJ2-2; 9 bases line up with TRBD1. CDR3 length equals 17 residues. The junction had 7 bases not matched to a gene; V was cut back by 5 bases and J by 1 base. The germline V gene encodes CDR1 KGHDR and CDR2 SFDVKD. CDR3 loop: CATSVSPGQGNTGELFF. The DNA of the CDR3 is TGTGCCACCAGTGTGTCACCGGGACAGGGGAACACCGGGGAGCTGTTTTTT.

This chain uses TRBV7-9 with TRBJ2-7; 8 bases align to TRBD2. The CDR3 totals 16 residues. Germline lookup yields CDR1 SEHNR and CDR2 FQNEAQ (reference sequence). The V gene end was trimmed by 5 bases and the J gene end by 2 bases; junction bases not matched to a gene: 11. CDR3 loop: CASSPRRGAPPYEQYF. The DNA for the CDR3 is TGTGCCAGCAGCCCTAGGCGGGGGGCTCCCCCCTACGAGCAGTACTTC.

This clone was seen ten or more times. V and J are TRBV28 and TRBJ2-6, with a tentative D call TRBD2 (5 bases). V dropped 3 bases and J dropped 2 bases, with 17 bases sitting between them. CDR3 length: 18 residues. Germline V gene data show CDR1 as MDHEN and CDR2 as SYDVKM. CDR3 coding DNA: TGTGCCAGCAGTTTTCGGGGTAACCCACAACCTGGGGCCAACGTCCTGACTTTC. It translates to CASSFRGNPQPGANVLTF.

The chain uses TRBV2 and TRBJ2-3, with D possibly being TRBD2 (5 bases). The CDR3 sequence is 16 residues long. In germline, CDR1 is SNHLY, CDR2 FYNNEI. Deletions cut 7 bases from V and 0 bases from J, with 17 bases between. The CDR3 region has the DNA TGTGCCAGCACCCGGGGTAGAGGGTCTAGCACAGATACGCAGTATTTT. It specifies CASTRGRGSSTDTQYF.

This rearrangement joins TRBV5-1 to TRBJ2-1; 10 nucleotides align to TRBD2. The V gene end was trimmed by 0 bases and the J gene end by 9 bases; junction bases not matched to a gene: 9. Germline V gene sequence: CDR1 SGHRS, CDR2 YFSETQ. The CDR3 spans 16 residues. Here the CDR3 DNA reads TGCGCCAGCAGCTTGGCCCCAGCGGGGGGGCCCAGTGAGCAGTTCTTC. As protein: CASSLAPAGGPSEQFF.

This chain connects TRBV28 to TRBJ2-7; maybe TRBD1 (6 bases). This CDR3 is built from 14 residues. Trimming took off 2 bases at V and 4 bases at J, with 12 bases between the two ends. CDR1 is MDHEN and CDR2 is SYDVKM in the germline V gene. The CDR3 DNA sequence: TGTGCCAGCAGTTTAGTGGGACAAGAATACGAGCAGTACTTC. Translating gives CASSLVGQEYEQYF.

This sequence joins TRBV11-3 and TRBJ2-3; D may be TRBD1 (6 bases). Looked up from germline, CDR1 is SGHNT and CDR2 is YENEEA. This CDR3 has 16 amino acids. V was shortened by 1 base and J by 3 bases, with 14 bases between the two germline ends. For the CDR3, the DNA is TGTGCCAGCAGCTTAGGACAGGTTGGGATTACAGATACGCAGTATTTT. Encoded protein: CASSLGQVGITDTQYF.

The CDR3 region is CASSAGVAYEQYF. As DNA, the CDR3 is TGCGCCAGCAGCGCCGGGGTCGCCTACGAGCAGTACTTC. V gene TRBV5-1 combines with J gene TRBJ2-7, with a possible D match to TRBD2 (5 bases). Trimming took off 4 bases at V and 2 bases at J, with 10 bases between the two ends. Germline-derived CDR1 and CDR2 are SGHRS and YFSETQ. CDR3 size: 13 residues.

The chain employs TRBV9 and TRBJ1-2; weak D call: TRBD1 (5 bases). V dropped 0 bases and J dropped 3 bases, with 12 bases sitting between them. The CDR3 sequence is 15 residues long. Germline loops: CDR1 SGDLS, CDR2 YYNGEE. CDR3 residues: CASSVGVRVDYGYTF. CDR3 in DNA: TGTGCCAGCAGCGTAGGCGTCAGGGTGGACTATGGCTACACCTTC.

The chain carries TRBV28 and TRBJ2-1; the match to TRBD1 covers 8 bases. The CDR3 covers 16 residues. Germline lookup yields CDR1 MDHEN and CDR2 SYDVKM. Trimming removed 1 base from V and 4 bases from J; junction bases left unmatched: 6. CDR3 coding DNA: TGTGCCAGCAGTTTATCGGACAGGGTGAAGTACAATGAGCAGTTCTTC. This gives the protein CASSLSDRVKYNEQFF.

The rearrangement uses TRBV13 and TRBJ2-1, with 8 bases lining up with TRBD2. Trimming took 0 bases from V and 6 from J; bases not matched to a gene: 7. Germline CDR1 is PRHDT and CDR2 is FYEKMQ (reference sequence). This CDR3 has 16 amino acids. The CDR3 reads CASSLGTGGATNEQFF. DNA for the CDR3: TGTGCCAGCAGCTTAGGCACGGGGGGGGCGACCAATGAGCAGTTCTTC.

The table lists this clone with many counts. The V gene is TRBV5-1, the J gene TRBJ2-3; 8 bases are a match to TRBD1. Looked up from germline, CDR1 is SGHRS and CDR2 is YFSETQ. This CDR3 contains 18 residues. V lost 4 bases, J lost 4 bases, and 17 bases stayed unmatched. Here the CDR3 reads CASSDSTGENPNPDTQYF. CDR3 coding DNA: TGCGCCAGCAGCGACTCGACAGGGGAGAACCCGAACCCAGATACGCAGTATTTT.

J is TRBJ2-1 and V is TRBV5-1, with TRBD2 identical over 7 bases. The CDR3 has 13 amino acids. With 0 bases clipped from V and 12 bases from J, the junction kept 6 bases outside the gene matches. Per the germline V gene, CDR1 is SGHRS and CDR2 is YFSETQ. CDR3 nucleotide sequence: TGCGCCAGCAGCTTGGTAGGGGAGGGCGGGCAGTTCTTC. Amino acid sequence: CASSLVGEGGQFF.

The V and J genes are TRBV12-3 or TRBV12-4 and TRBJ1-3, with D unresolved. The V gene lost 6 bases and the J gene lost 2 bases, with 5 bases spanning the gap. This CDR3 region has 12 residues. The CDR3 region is CASSKTGNTIYF. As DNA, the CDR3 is TGTGCCAGCAGCAAAACTGGAAACACCATATATTTT.